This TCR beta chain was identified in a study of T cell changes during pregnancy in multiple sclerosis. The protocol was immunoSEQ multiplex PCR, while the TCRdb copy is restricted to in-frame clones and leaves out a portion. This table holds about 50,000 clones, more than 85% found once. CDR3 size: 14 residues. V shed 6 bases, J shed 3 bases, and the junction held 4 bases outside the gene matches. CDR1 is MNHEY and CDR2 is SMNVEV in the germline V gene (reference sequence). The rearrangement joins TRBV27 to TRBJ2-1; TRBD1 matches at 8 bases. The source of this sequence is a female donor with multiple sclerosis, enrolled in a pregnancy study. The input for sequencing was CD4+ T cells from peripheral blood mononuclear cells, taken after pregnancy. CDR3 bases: TGTGCCAGCAGCTCCGACAGGGGCTACAATGAGCAGTTCTTC. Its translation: CASSSDRGYNEQFF.